These T cell receptor beta chains were read from a single sample in a study of blood T cell repertoires in COVID-19. Method: immunoSEQ multiplex PCR; TCRdb's copy keeps in-frame clones and lacks some. Of 75,000 to 95,000 clones in the sample, roughly 70% were seen once. The sequenced sample was peripheral blood. These receptors came from a man in his 70s with COVID-19, enrolled during active disease. Each CDR3 is given with its conserved first and last residue. The D gene is left open where the match is weak. Not every row has a clone size; where given, it reads once, few, many or a size class.

V gene: TRBV6-2/TRBV6-3; clone size: NA; D gene: NA; J gene: TRBJ2-3; CDR3 DNA: TGTGCCAGCAGTTACGGGGGGGCTTCAGATACGCAGTATTTT; CDR3 protein: CASSYGGASDTQYF
V gene: TRBV27; clone size: NA; D gene: TRBD2; J gene: TRBJ2-7; CDR3 DNA: TGTGCCAGCGGGGGGGAGGGCGCGAGGTACGAGCAGTACTTC; CDR3 protein: CASGGEGARYEQYF
V gene: TRBV27; clone size: NA; D gene: TRBD2; J gene: TRBJ2-2; CDR3 DNA: TGTGCCAGCAGTTGGGTAGCGGGAGGGAAAAACACCGGGGAGCTGTTTTTT; CDR3 protein: CASSWVAGGKNTGELFF
V gene: TRBV11-2; clone size: NA; D gene: NA; J gene: TRBJ2-7; CDR3 DNA: TGTGCCAGCAGCTCCCCACGGGGCTACGAGCAGTACTTC; CDR3 protein: CASSSPRGYEQYF
V gene: TRBV6-5; clone size: NA; D gene: TRBD1; J gene: TRBJ1-5; CDR3 DNA: TGTGCCAGCAGTACGGGACAGGTAAACAATCAGCCCCAGCATTTT; CDR3 protein: CASSTGQVNNQPQHF
V gene: TRBV7-2; clone size: NA; D gene: NA; J gene: TRBJ2-1; CDR3 DNA: TGTGCCAGCAGCTTAGGACGGGTCTTAAGCAATGAGCAGTTCTTC; CDR3 protein: CASSLGRVLSNEQFF
V gene: TRBV3-1/TRBV3-2; clone size: once; D gene: NA; J gene: TRBJ1-2; CDR3 DNA: TGTGCCAGCAGCGTCGGACGGACGGGATTCCACTTC; CDR3 protein: CASSVGRTGFHF
V gene: TRBV10-3; clone size: NA; D gene: TRBD2; J gene: TRBJ2-1; CDR3 DNA: TGTGCCATCAGTGACTTACGACTAGCGGGAGCGTCTGCGAATGAGCAGTTCTTC; CDR3 protein: CAISDLRLAGASANEQFF
V gene: TRBV11-2; clone size: NA; D gene: NA; J gene: TRBJ2-1; CDR3 DNA: TGTGCCAGCAGCTTAGTTTTTTGGGGCCTAGAGCAGTTCTTC; CDR3 protein: CASSLVFWGLEQFF
V gene: TRBV19; clone size: NA; D gene: TRBD1; J gene: TRBJ1-6; CDR3 DNA: TGTGCCAGTAGTACCGGACAGGCTGATTACTCACCCCTCCACTTT; CDR3 protein: CASSTGQADYSPLHF
V gene: TRBV20-1; clone size: NA; D gene: NA; J gene: TRBJ1-4; CDR3 DNA: TGCAGTGCTAGTTTCCGGGGTAATGAAAAACTGTTTTTT; CDR3 protein: CSASFRGNEKLFF
V gene: TRBV5-4; clone size: NA; D gene: TRBD1; J gene: TRBJ2-3; CDR3 DNA: TGTGCCAGCAGCTTGGGACAGGGGGCTTCGGGCACAGATACGCAGTATTTT; CDR3 protein: CASSLGQGASGTDTQYF
V gene: TRBV29-1; clone size: NA; D gene: TRBD2; J gene: TRBJ2-3; CDR3 DNA: TGCAGCGTTGTTTTTGCGGGAGGATCAACAGATACGCAGTATTTT; CDR3 protein: CSVVFAGGSTDTQYF
V gene: TRBV19; clone size: NA; D gene: TRBD1; J gene: TRBJ1-5; CDR3 DNA: TGTGCCAGTAATTCAGGGGGCCAAAGCAATCAGCCCCAGCATTTT; CDR3 protein: CASNSGGQSNQPQHF
V gene: TRBV29-1; clone size: NA; D gene: TRBD2; J gene: TRBJ2-1; CDR3 DNA: TGCAGCGTTAGCGGGGGCGCCTCCTACAATGAGCAGTTCTTC; CDR3 protein: CSVSGGASYNEQFF
V gene: TRBV4-3; clone size: NA; D gene: TRBD2; J gene: TRBJ2-3; CDR3 DNA: TGCGCCAGCAGCCAAGAGCCTAGCGGGAGTTCGGATACGCAGTATTTT; CDR3 protein: CASSQEPSGSSDTQYF
V gene: TRBV7-3; clone size: NA; D gene: TRBD2; J gene: TRBJ2-1; CDR3 DNA: TGTGCCAGCAGCTTAATGACTAGCGGGAATGAGCAGTTCTTC; CDR3 protein: CASSLMTSGNEQFF
V gene: TRBV24-1; clone size: NA; D gene: NA; J gene: TRBJ2-7; CDR3 DNA: TGTGCCACCAGTGATTTTGGGGAGGAGGGCTCCTACGAGCAGTACTTC; CDR3 protein: CATSDFGEEGSYEQYF
V gene: TRBV5-4; clone size: NA; D gene: TRBD1; J gene: TRBJ2-7; CDR3 DNA: TGTGCCAGCAGTGGGGGACAGTTCTACGAGCAGTACTTC; CDR3 protein: CASSGGQFYEQYF
V gene: TRBV18; clone size: NA; D gene: NA; J gene: TRBJ2-2; CDR3 DNA: TGTGCCAGCTCACCACCGGGAGTCCCCGGGGAGCTGTTTTTT; CDR3 protein: CASSPPGVPGELFF
V gene: TRBV3-1/TRBV3-2; clone size: NA; D gene: NA; J gene: TRBJ2-5; CDR3 DNA: TGTGCCAGCAGCCAGGGCGCCACGAGGGGGGCTAGCGGACGTGAGACCCAGTACTTC; CDR3 protein: CASSQGATRGASGRETQYF
V gene: TRBV7-3; clone size: NA; D gene: TRBD2; J gene: TRBJ2-1; CDR3 DNA: TGTGCCAGCAGCCCCGGACTAGCAAGTTCGAATGAGCAGTTCTTC; CDR3 protein: CASSPGLASSNEQFF
V gene: TRBV15; clone size: NA; D gene: NA; J gene: TRBJ2-7; CDR3 DNA: TGTGCCACCAGCACTTCGGGTCTGTCGCACGAGCAGTACTTC; CDR3 protein: CATSTSGLSHEQYF
V gene: TRBV5-8; clone size: NA; D gene: TRBD1; J gene: TRBJ2-1; CDR3 DNA: TGTGCCAGCAGCTTGGGTTGGGACAGCTCCTACAATGAGCAGTTCTTC; CDR3 protein: CASSLGWDSSYNEQFF
V gene: TRBV6-5; clone size: NA; D gene: TRBD2; J gene: TRBJ2-7; CDR3 DNA: TGTGCCAGCAGTTACGGGTCTAGCGGGAGCCACGAGCAGTACTTC; CDR3 protein: CASSYGSSGSHEQYF
V gene: TRBV6-5; clone size: NA; D gene: NA; J gene: TRBJ1-2; CDR3 DNA: TGTGCCAGCAGCCGGGGGGGAGGCTATGGCTACACCTTC; CDR3 protein: CASSRGGGYGYTF
V gene: TRBV12-5; clone size: NA; D gene: TRBD2; J gene: TRBJ2-1; CDR3 DNA: TGTGCTAGTGGTTCGCTAGCGGGAGGCTACAATGAGCAGTTCTTC; CDR3 protein: CASGSLAGGYNEQFF
V gene: TRBV5-6; clone size: NA; D gene: NA; J gene: TRBJ2-1; CDR3 DNA: TGTGCCAGCAGCCCCAGCGTGGGTGAGCAGTTCTTC; CDR3 protein: CASSPSVGEQFF
V gene: TRBV28; clone size: NA; D gene: TRBD1; J gene: TRBJ1-5; CDR3 DNA: TGTGCCAGCAGTCCGGAGAACAGGGGTCGGAATCAGCCCCAGCATTTT; CDR3 protein: CASSPENRGRNQPQHF
V gene: TRBV7-9; clone size: NA; D gene: NA; J gene: TRBJ1-1; CDR3 DNA: TGTGCCAGCAGCCCTTACTTGGAAGCTTTCTTT; CDR3 protein: CASSPYLEAFF
V gene: TRBV6-2/TRBV6-3; clone size: NA; D gene: NA; J gene: TRBJ2-1; CDR3 DNA: TGTGCCAGCAGTTACCGGGCTAGCAGATCCTACAATGAGCAGTTCTTC; CDR3 protein: CASSYRASRSYNEQFF
V gene: TRBV18; clone size: NA; D gene: NA; J gene: TRBJ2-7; CDR3 DNA: TGTGCCAGCTCACCTAATTCGGAAGCGTACGAGCAGTACTTC; CDR3 protein: CASSPNSEAYEQYF
V gene: TRBV28; clone size: NA; D gene: NA; J gene: TRBJ1-2; CDR3 DNA: TGTGCCAGCAGTTTAGAAGGAGGCGGTGGCTACACCTTC; CDR3 protein: CASSLEGGGGYTF
V gene: TRBV4-2; clone size: NA; D gene: NA; J gene: TRBJ2-1; CDR3 DNA: TGTGCCAGCAGCCAAGGGTCCGGGAGTTACAATGAGCAGTTCTTC; CDR3 protein: CASSQGSGSYNEQFF
V gene: TRBV19; clone size: NA; D gene: TRBD1; J gene: TRBJ1-2; CDR3 DNA: TGTGCCAGTAGTGATCCGGGACAGGCGGACTATGGCTACACCTTC; CDR3 protein: CASSDPGQADYGYTF
V gene: TRBV4-1; clone size: NA; D gene: NA; J gene: TRBJ2-7; CDR3 DNA: TGCGCCAGCAGACCCATAGGAGGTGGCTCTTCCTACGAGCAGTACTTC; CDR3 protein: CASRPIGGGSSYEQYF
V gene: TRBV9; clone size: NA; D gene: NA; J gene: TRBJ2-3; CDR3 DNA: TGTGCCAGCAGCGTAGCCCCTTCCGGTACAGATACGCAGTATTTT; CDR3 protein: CASSVAPSGTDTQYF
V gene: TRBV19; clone size: NA; D gene: TRBD1; J gene: TRBJ2-7; CDR3 DNA: TGTGCCAGTAGTATGAGACAGGGTTCCTACGAGCAGTACTTC; CDR3 protein: CASSMRQGSYEQYF
V gene: TRBV7-6; clone size: NA; D gene: NA; J gene: TRBJ2-7; CDR3 DNA: TGTGCCAGCAGCTTAGATACTGGGACTCCCTACGAGCAGTACTTC; CDR3 protein: CASSLDTGTPYEQYF
V gene: TRBV12-3/TRBV12-4; clone size: NA; D gene: TRBD2; J gene: TRBJ2-7; CDR3 DNA: TGTGCCAGCAGGCGGGGGACTCAGGACGAGCAGTACTTC; CDR3 protein: CASRRGTQDEQYF
V gene: TRBV28; clone size: few; D gene: NA; J gene: TRBJ1-5; CDR3 DNA: TGTGCCAGCAGCAATACAGGGTCTAGGCCCCAGCATTTT; CDR3 protein: CASSNTGSRPQHF
V gene: TRBV6-2/TRBV6-3; clone size: once; D gene: TRBD2; J gene: TRBJ2-7; CDR3 DNA: TGTGCCAGCAGTCCCTGGCTAGCGGGTTCCTACGAGCAGTACTTC; CDR3 protein: CASSPWLAGSYEQYF
V gene: TRBV11-2; clone size: few; D gene: NA; J gene: TRBJ2-1; CDR3 DNA: TGTGCCAGCAGGTTTAGCGTCTTAGGCAATGAGCAGTTCTTC; CDR3 protein: CASRFSVLGNEQFF
V gene: TRBV24-1; clone size: NA; D gene: NA; J gene: TRBJ2-5; CDR3 DNA: TGTGCCACCAGTGATCAGCACAGGGAAGAGACCCAGTACTTC; CDR3 protein: CATSDQHREETQYF
V gene: TRBV5-6; clone size: NA; D gene: TRBD1; J gene: TRBJ2-1; CDR3 DNA: TGTGCCAGCAGCTCGACCTCGACAGGGGGCGTTTTTGAGCAGTTCTTC; CDR3 protein: CASSSTSTGGVFEQFF
V gene: TRBV6-2/TRBV6-3; clone size: NA; D gene: TRBD1; J gene: TRBJ1-2; CDR3 DNA: TGTGCCAGCAGTTTATCGGGACAGGGGGCCGGCTACACCTTC; CDR3 protein: CASSLSGQGAGYTF
V gene: TRBV28; clone size: NA; D gene: NA; J gene: TRBJ2-1; CDR3 DNA: TGTGCCAGCAGTTTATGGGCAGGGGGGCCCTACAATGAGCAGTTCTTC; CDR3 protein: CASSLWAGGPYNEQFF
V gene: TRBV5-1; clone size: NA; D gene: TRBD2; J gene: TRBJ2-5; CDR3 DNA: TGCGCCAGCATACCGACTAGCGGGAGAGAGACCCAGTACTTC; CDR3 protein: CASIPTSGRETQYF
V gene: TRBV5-1; clone size: many; D gene: NA; J gene: TRBJ2-7; CDR3 DNA: TGCGCCAGCAGCTTTCAGGTCGGGAACGAGCAGTACTTC; CDR3 protein: CASSFQVGNEQYF
V gene: TRBV9; clone size: NA; D gene: TRBD2; J gene: TRBJ2-2; CDR3 DNA: TGTGCCAGCAGCGTCATTAGCGGGAGCCCGGAGCTGTTTTTT; CDR3 protein: CASSVISGSPELFF
V gene: TRBV27; clone size: NA; D gene: TRBD1; J gene: TRBJ1-2; CDR3 DNA: TGTGCCAGCAGTTCGCGACAGGGGCTCAGACACTATGGCTACACCTTC; CDR3 protein: CASSSRQGLRHYGYTF
V gene: TRBV28; clone size: few; D gene: NA; J gene: TRBJ1-1; CDR3 DNA: TGTGCCAGCAGTTTAGGCAGGGTGGTCACTGAAGCTTTCTTT; CDR3 protein: CASSLGRVVTEAFF
V gene: TRBV28; clone size: NA; D gene: TRBD2; J gene: TRBJ2-2; CDR3 DNA: TGTGCCAGCAGACCTAGCGGGAGGGCCTCTACCGGGGAGCTGTTTTTT; CDR3 protein: CASRPSGRASTGELFF
V gene: TRBV19; clone size: few; D gene: NA; J gene: TRBJ2-7; CDR3 DNA: TGTGCCAGTAGTACAGGGGACTACGAGCAGTACTTC; CDR3 protein: CASSTGDYEQYF
V gene: TRBV25-1; clone size: few; D gene: NA; J gene: TRBJ2-7; CDR3 DNA: TGTGCCAGCAGTGACACTGCCCAAGAGCAGTACTTC; CDR3 protein: CASSDTAQEQYF
V gene: TRBV19; clone size: NA; D gene: NA; J gene: TRBJ1-5; CDR3 DNA: TGTGCCAGTAGTACAGGGATCGGGCAGCCCCAGCATTTT; CDR3 protein: CASSTGIGQPQHF
V gene: TRBV28; clone size: NA; D gene: NA; J gene: TRBJ1-5; CDR3 DNA: TGTGCCAGCAGTTCGATGACAGTTATCAATCAGCCCCAGCATTTT; CDR3 protein: CASSSMTVINQPQHF
V gene: TRBV6-5; clone size: NA; D gene: TRBD1; J gene: TRBJ1-5; CDR3 DNA: TGTGCCAGCAGTAATCAGGGACAGACCTCACCCCAGCATTTT; CDR3 protein: CASSNQGQTSPQHF